This T cell receptor delta chain was identified during a study of gamma-delta T cells after stem cell transplantation. This clone is deemed medium-sized (0.01 to 0.1%). TCRdb processed the RT-PCR reads again with the CATT caller. The sample has about 2,200 delta-chain clones, less than 4% seen once. V lost 3 bases to trimming and J lost 0 bases, with 26 bases between them. CDR3 length: 20 amino acids. Germline values: CDR1 TSWWSYY, CDR2 QGS. The sequencing input was gamma-delta T cells. The gene calls are TRDV1 and TRDJ1, with D perhaps matching TRDD2 (7 bases). The source of this sequence is a human donor. It is not recorded whose cells these are; they may come from a transplant donor. CDR3 in DNA: TGTGCTCTTGGGGACCCCATTCCTACGTCGGATACTCCGGACACCGATAAACTCATCTTT. This codes for CALGDPIPTSDTPDTDKLIF.